This TCR beta chain was sequenced for a study of shared clonotypes between healthy human individuals. The data were produced by immunoSEQ multiplex PCR, yet TCRdb's version contains in-frame clones alone and is incomplete. The sample comprises roughly 1,600,000 clones, approximately 98.5% of which are singletons, and 0.36% rests with the top ten. Study findings and constraints: Large sequencing depth failed to make sorted-subset sequencing complete, rarefaction showed.

The CDR3 is 14 residues long. Trimming pared 7 bases from V and 0 bases from J, leaving 9 bases between. The germline V gene encodes CDR1 SEHNR and CDR2 FQNEAQ (reference sequence). Turning to this clone: Its antigen is as yet unknown.

This clonotype was obtained from a man aged 25-45 years in good health. The chain uses TRBV7-9 and TRBJ2-2; D not certain. The sequencing sample was made of naive CD4+ T cells sorted from blood. The subset denotes: CD45RA+ positively selected. DNA of the CDR3: TGTGCCAGCAACGACAAGACGAACACCGGGGAGCTGTTTTTT. Translated, it gives CASNDKTNTGELFF.